These T cell receptor beta chains were read from a single sample in a study of T cells in Graves' hyperthyroidism and ophthalmopathy. MiXCR, applied by TCRdb to the multiplex PCR reads, yields one record per CDR3 protein. This table holds over 650,000 distinct CDR3 sequences, 40% to 55% found once. The sequenced material came from peripheral blood or thyroid tissue (not recorded which). All receptors derive from an adult man with Graves' disease, either hyperthyroidism or ophthalmopathy (not recorded which). Each CDR3 is given with its conserved first and last residue. D genes are given only for firm matches. Clone size is given for some rows only: seen once, a few or many times, or a class if the clone is expanded.

clone size | J gene | V gene | D gene | CDR3 DNA | CDR3 protein
- | TRBJ2-7 | TRBV6-1 | TRBD1 | TGTGCCATCAGTCAGGGGGCTTTCTACGAGCAGTACTTC | CAISQGAFYEQYF
many | TRBJ2-7 | TRBV7-6 | - | TGTGCCAGCAGCCGGACGCCTAGCGAGGGCTCCTACGAGCAGTACTTC | CASSRTPSEGSYEQYF
few | TRBJ2-7 | TRBV20-1 | - | TGCAGTGCAGTGCAGGGCGGTGGGTCCTACGAGCAGTACTTC | CSAVQGGGSYEQYF
few | TRBJ2-7 | TRBV2 | - | TGTGCCAGCATTTCGACTGACTCCTACGAGCAGTACTTC | CASISTDSYEQYF
few | TRBJ1-2 | TRBV12-3/TRBV12-4 | TRBD1 | TGTGCCAGCAGTTTCTCGGGACAGGGGCATGGCTACACCTTC | CASSFSGQGHGYTF
few | TRBJ2-7 | TRBV11-2 | - | TGTGCCAGCAGCGGAACTGGTTGG | CASSGTGW
many | TRBJ2-5 | TRBV2 | - | TGTGCCAGCACCTCGGACAGAGAAGAGACCCAGTACTTC | CASTSDREETQYF
many | TRBJ1-1 | TRBV7-9 | - | TGTGCCAGCAGCCTGATACAAGACACTGAAGCTTTCTTT | CASSLIQDTEAFF
many | TRBJ2-7 | TRBV19 | TRBD2 | TGTGCCAGTAGTGGACTAGCGGACTACGAGCAGTACTTC | CASSGLADYEQYF
- | TRBJ1-2 | TRBV29-1 | TRBD1 | TGCAGCAGGGAGGACAGGGCGGATGGCTACACCTTC | CSREDRADGYTF
few | TRBJ1-6 | TRBV3-1 | TRBD1 | TGTGCCAGCAGCCATGCAGGGGGTAATTCACCCCTCCACTTT | CASSHAGGNSPLHF
- | TRBJ1-2 | TRBV7-8 | - | TGCGCCAGCAGCCAAGATAGCCCCACAGGGAGGTATGGCTACACCTTC | CASSQDSPTGRYGYTF
- | TRBJ1-2 | TRBV7-9 | TRBD1 | TGTGCCTGGAGTGGGGGACAGCAGCTGTATGGCTACACCTTC | CAWSGGQQLYGYTF
few | TRBJ1-4 | TRBV7-2 | TRBD1 | TGTGCCAGCAGCTTGACCAAGACAGGGAAACTGTTTTTT | CASSLTKTGKLFF
few | TRBJ1-2 | TRBV5-1 | - | TGCGCCAGCAGCTTGGGGGCGCGAGGCTACACCTTC | CASSLGARGYTF
- | TRBJ1-6 | TRBV10-3 | TRBD1 | TGTGCCATCAGTGGTGGACAGGGAAATTCACCCCTCCACTTT | CAISGGQGNSPLHF
few | TRBJ1-2 | TRBV12-3/TRBV12-4 | TRBD1 | TGTGCCAGCAGCCGTTCAGGGGGCGATGATAACTATGGCTACACCTTC | CASSRSGGDDNYGYTF